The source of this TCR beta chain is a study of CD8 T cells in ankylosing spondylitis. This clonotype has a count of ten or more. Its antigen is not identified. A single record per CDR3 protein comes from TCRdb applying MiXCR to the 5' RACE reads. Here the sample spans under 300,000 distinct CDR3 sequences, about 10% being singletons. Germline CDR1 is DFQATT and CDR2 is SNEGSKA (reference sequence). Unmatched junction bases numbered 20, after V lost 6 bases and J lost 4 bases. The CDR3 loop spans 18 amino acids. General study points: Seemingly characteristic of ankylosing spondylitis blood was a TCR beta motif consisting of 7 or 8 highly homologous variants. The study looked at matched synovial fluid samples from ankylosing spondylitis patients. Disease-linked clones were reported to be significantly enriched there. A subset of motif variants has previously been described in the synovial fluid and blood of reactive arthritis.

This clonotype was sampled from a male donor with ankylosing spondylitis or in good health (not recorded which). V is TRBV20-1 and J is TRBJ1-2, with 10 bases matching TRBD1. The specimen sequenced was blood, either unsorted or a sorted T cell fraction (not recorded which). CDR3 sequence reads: CSARPGQGLFAGSYGYTF. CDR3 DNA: TGCAGTGCCCGACCGGGACAGGGGTTATTCGCTGGTAGCTATGGCTACACCTTC.